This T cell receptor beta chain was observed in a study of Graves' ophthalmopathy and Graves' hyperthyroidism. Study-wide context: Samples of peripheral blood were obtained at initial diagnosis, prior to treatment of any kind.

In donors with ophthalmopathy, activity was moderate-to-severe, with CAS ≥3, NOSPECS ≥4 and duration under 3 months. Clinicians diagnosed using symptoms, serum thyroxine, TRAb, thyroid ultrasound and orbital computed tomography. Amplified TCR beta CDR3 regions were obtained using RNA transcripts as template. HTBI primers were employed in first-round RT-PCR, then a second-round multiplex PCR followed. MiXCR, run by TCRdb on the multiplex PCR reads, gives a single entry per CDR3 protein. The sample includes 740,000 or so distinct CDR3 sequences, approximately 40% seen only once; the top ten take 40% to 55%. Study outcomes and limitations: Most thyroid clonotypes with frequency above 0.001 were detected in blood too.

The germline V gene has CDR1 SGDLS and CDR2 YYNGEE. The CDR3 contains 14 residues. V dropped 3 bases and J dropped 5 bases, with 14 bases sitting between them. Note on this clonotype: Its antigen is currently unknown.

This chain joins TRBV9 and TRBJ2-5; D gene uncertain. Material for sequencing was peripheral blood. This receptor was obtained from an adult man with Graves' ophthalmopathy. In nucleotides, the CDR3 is TGTGCCAGCAGCGCTGGGGTGGGTTTGGAGACCCAGTACTTC. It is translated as CASSAGVGLETQYF.